The next 15 T cell receptor beta chains were all read from a single sample in a study of blood T cell repertoires in COVID-19. TCRdb's copy holds only in-frame clones and misses some; the assay was immunoSEQ multiplex PCR. The sample shows 220,000 or so clones, 80% to 90% of them seen only once. The source material was PBMCs or T cells enriched from blood (not recorded which). These TCRs come from a man aged 50 or older who had been exposed to COVID-19.

This clone was recorded only once. In DNA, the CDR3 is TGTGCTAGTGGACCCGGGCGGGAGTTGTACACTGAAGCTTTCTTT. This sequence encodes CASGPGRELYTEAFF. J is TRBJ1-1 and V is TRBV12-5; no clear D. V was clipped by 6 bases and J by 3 bases, with 17 bases between them. Germline CDR1 reads LGHNT; CDR2 reads FRNRAP. The CDR3 sequence is 15 residues long.

There are many counts of this clone. The chain is built from TRBV5-4 and TRBJ2-1; 7 bases are shared with TRBD2. CDR1 SGHNT and CDR2 YYREEE come from the germline V gene (reference sequence). V was clipped by 5 bases and J by 7 bases; unmatched bases: 12. CDR3 length equals 15 residues. The CDR3 nucleotides are TGTGCCAGCAGTCCTGGGAGGGACTTTAAAAATGAGCAGTTCTTC. Protein: CASSPGRDFKNEQFF.

This chain links TRBV7-9 with TRBJ2-7, with unresolved D. V was trimmed by 1 base and J by 6 bases, leaving 7 bases between them. This CDR3 region has 12 residues. CDR1 and CDR2 from the germline V gene are SEHNR and FQNEAQ (reference sequence). The CDR3 nucleotides read TGTGCCAGCAGCTTAGAGCCCCGCGAGCAGTACTTC. Translated, it gives CASSLEPREQYF.

Note on this clone: At the DNA level, this CDR3 is encoded by other sequences in the same sample as well. The chain joins TRBV5-1 to TRBJ1-1; D is perhaps TRBD1 (5 bases). Germline CDR1 and CDR2: SGHRS and YFSETQ. Trimming removed 0 bases at V and 3 bases at J, with 12 bases between. The CDR3 runs to 15 residues. The CDR3 reads CASSLVGGGDTEAFF. Written as DNA, the CDR3 is TGCGCCAGCAGCTTGGTGGGGGGAGGGGACACTGAAGCTTTCTTT.

The CDR3 loop is CSVTLPGETYEQYV. The CDR3 region has the DNA TGCAGCGTGACCCTTCCGGGAGAGACCTACGAGCAGTACGTC. The chain is built from TRBV29-1 and TRBJ2-7; the D gene is possibly TRBD2 (6 bases). Germline CDR1 reads SQVTM; CDR2 reads ANQGSEA. CDR3 size: 14 residues. V was cut by 6 bases and J by 2 bases, with 17 bases left in between.

This chain joins TRBV5-6 and TRBJ1-1; 9 bases align to TRBD1. Germline CDR1 and CDR2: SGHDT and YYEEEE. With V trimmed by 2 bases and J by 4 bases, 6 bases remained unmatched. The CDR3 runs to 15 residues. CDR3 sequence (DNA): TGTGCCAGCAGCTTTCCAGGGACAGGGTTCACTGAAGCTTTCTTT. Translated: CASSFPGTGFTEAFF.

The rearrangement links TRBV6-5 to TRBJ2-5; 7 nucleotides line up with TRBD1. The CDR3 runs to 13 residues. Per the germline V gene, CDR1 is MNHEY and CDR2 is SVGAGI. V trimming: 7 bases; J trimming: 4 bases; junction bases outside the gene matches: 6. The CDR3 coding sequence is TGTGCCAGCACCGGACAGGTTGGAGAGACCCAGTACTTC. Protein: CASTGQVGETQYF.

This chain links TRBV28 with TRBJ1-5; 7 bases match TRBD1. Germline-derived CDR1 and CDR2 are MDHEN and SYDVKM. J was trimmed by 1 base and V by 6 bases; bases with no gene match: 9. The CDR3 has 16 amino acids. The CDR3 here is CASSPRQGSSNQPQHF. The CDR3, as DNA: TGTGCCAGCAGCCCGAGACAGGGTAGCAGCAATCAGCCCCAGCATTTT.

CDR3 region: CASSLGGQGLGQPQHF. The DNA for the CDR3 is TGCGCCAGCAGCTTGGGTGGACAGGGGTTGGGTCAGCCCCAGCATTTT. The chain recombines TRBV5-1 with TRBJ1-5; 9 nucleotides match TRBD1. The V gene end was trimmed by 0 bases and the J gene end by 6 bases; junction bases not matched to a gene: 7. The CDR3 contains 16 residues. In germline, CDR1 is SGHRS, CDR2 YFSETQ.

The chain recombines TRBV10-3 with TRBJ1-5; tentatively, D is TRBD1 (6 bases). The CDR3 totals 17 residues. Germline V lookup: CDR1 ENHRY, CDR2 SYGVKD. V lost 0 bases and J lost 6, with 18 bases in between. The chain's CDR3 is CAISESWFRGAAQPQHF. The CDR3 DNA reads TGTGCCATCAGTGAGTCTTGGTTTCGGGGGGCAGCTCAGCCCCAGCATTTT.

This rearrangement joins TRBV5-6 to TRBJ2-1; TRBD2 agrees at 15 bases. This CDR3 is 18 amino acids long. Germline CDR1 and CDR2: SGHDT and YYEEEE. V shed 4 bases and J 3 bases; nucleotides not matched to a gene: 8. CDR3 region: CASSRGTSGGSNYNEQFF. In nucleotides, the CDR3 is TGTGCCAGCAGCCGAGGGACTAGCGGGGGGTCTAACTACAATGAGCAGTTCTTC.

Only one count was recorded for this clone. The chain couples TRBV5-1 to TRBJ2-5; TRBD1 aligns across 9 bases. CDR1 and CDR2 from the germline V gene are SGHRS and YFSETQ. CDR3 length equals 15 residues. V lost 4 bases to trimming and J lost 5 bases; unmatched junction nucleotides: 9. In DNA, the CDR3 is TGCGCCAGCAGCAGCCTACAGGGGGCGCATGAGACCCAGTACTTC. This sequence encodes CASSSLQGAHETQYF.

This clone was counted once. V gene TRBV2 combines with J gene TRBJ2-2; TRBD1 might be the D (6 bases). CDR1 and CDR2 from the germline V gene are SNHLY and FYNNEI. The CDR3 runs to 12 residues. Trimming cost V 7 bases and J 5 bases, with 8 bases left between them. In DNA, the CDR3 is TGTGCCAGCATCACAGGGACCGGGGAGCTGTTTTTT. The encoded protein is CASITGTGELFF.

The rearrangement joins TRBV7-3 to TRBJ1-1, with D possibly being TRBD1 (5 bases). Germline CDR1 reads SGHTA; CDR2 reads FQGTGA. The CDR3 is made up of 14 amino acids. Trimming cost V 5 bases and J 4 bases, with 14 bases left between them. The CDR3 nucleotides read TGTGCCAGCAGCCCGGAGGGACGGTTCACTGAAGCTTTCTTT. Translating it yields CASSPEGRFTEAFF. Using reference TRBV7-3 and TRBJ1-1 for the parts outside the CDR3, the full variable domain is GAGVSQTPSNKVTEKGKYVELRCDPISGHTALYWYRQSLGQGPEFLIYFQGTGAADDSGLPNDRFFAVRPEGSVSTLKIQRTERGDSAVYLCASSPEGRFTEAFFGQGTRLTVV.

V is TRBV5-1 and J is TRBJ2-7; TRBD1 is a possible D gene (6 bases). The V gene lost 0 bases and the J gene lost 2 bases, with 15 bases spanning the gap. CDR1 SGHRS and CDR2 YFSETQ come from the germline V gene. This CDR3 is built from 16 residues. CDR3 region: CASSLDNRVGTYEQYF. The CDR3, as DNA: TGCGCCAGCAGCTTGGATAACAGGGTTGGCACCTACGAGCAGTACTTC.